One TCR beta chain is described in this entry. These data come from a study of OX40 agonist ivuxolimab in advanced cancers. The CDR3 extends over 15 amino acids. Germline CDR1 is MRHNA and CDR2 is SNTAGT. V was clipped by 6 bases and J by 6 bases, with 15 bases between them. This table comes from immunoSEQ multiplex PCR, and its TCRdb copy is limited to in-frame clones, with some not included. The sample records 35,000 to 50,000 clones, approximately 86% being singletons. The TCR sequence derives from an adult with an advanced solid tumor such as melanoma, head and neck, liver or kidney cancer. The starting material was CD4+ or CD8+ T cells sorted from blood, obtained in a trial of the OX40 agonist ivuxolimab. The chain is built from TRBV6-4 and TRBJ1-6; no clear D. CDR3: CASSSRETGNSPLHF. The CDR3 coding sequence is TGTGCCAGCAGCTCCCGGGAAACTGGTAATTCACCCCTCCACTTT.